What follows are 20 T cell receptor beta chains derived from one specimen sequenced in a study of cytomegalovirus exposure and HLA in healthy donors. The study ran its PCR with 60 Vbeta and 13 Jbeta primers. Data came from immunoSEQ multiplex PCR; TCRdb stores just in-frame clones and leaves some out. The listing records approximately 140,000 clones. The specimen was PBMCs. The receptors stem from a woman in her 50s in good health and CMV-seronegative.

For the CDR3, the DNA is TGCGCCAGCAGCGAGGACCCACAGGGAATTTATTCACCCCTCCACTTT. It translates to CASSEDPQGIYSPLHF. The J gene is TRBJ1-6, the V gene TRBV5-1, with a possible D match to TRBD1 (6 bases). The germline CDR1 and CDR2 sequences are SGHRS and YFSETQ. Trimming took off 4 bases at V and 8 bases at J, with 19 bases between the two ends. The CDR3 contains 16 residues. The full variable domain, rest sourced from reference TRBV5-1 and TRBJ1-6, is KAGVTQTPRYLIKTRGQQVTLSCSPISGHRSVSWYQQTPGQGLQFLFEYFSETQRNKGNFPGRFSGRQFSNSRSEMNVSTLELGDSALYLCASSEDPQGIYSPLHFGNGTRLTVT.

This chain uses TRBV28 with TRBJ2-1; TRBD2 matches at 12 bases. This CDR3 comprises 16 residues. Germline CDR1 MDHEN, CDR2 SYDVKM. J lost 3 bases, V lost 5 bases, and 5 bases had no gene match. CDR3 DNA: TGTGCCAGCAGTAGCACACTAGCGGGGGGCTACAATGAGCAGTTCTTC. It codes for CASSSTLAGGYNEQFF.

The chain carries TRBV4-3 and TRBJ2-3; TRBD1 matches 9 bases. Germline CDR1 and CDR2: LGHNA and YSLEER. V shed 0 bases, J shed 6 bases, and the junction held 7 bases outside the gene matches. The CDR3 runs 16 residues. CDR3 sequence (DNA): TGCGCCAGCAGCCAAGAAATGAGAGGGACAGGGGATACGCAGTATTTT. It yields the protein CASSQEMRGTGDTQYF.

The chain has TRBV7-2 and TRBJ2-7; D is possibly TRBD1 (5 bases). V lost 4 bases, J lost 3 bases, and 16 bases lay in between. Germline loops: CDR1 SGHTA, CDR2 FQGNSA. CDR3 length: 15 residues. DNA of the CDR3: TGTGCCAGCAGCTCGCAGGGATCACTCGACTACGAGCAGTACTTC. Translated: CASSSQGSLDYEQYF.

The chain uses TRBV6-5 and TRBJ1-2, with D possibly TRBD1 on 6 matching bases. With 5 bases removed from V and 4 bases from J, the gap between germline ends came to 11 bases. Germline V gene data show CDR1 as MNHEY and CDR2 as SVGAGI. CDR3 length: 13 residues. This CDR3 reads CASSLGQTYGYTF. CDR3 nucleotides: TGTGCCAGCAGTCTAGGACAGACCTATGGCTACACCTTC.

V and J are TRBV4-2 and TRBJ2-3; 10 nucleotides align to TRBD1. The V gene's germline CDR1 is LGHNA and CDR2 YNFKEQ. Unmatched junction bases numbered 6, after V lost 0 bases and J lost 6 bases. This CDR3 spans 16 amino acids. CDR3: CASSQEWGQGWDTQYF. The CDR3 DNA is TGTGCCAGCAGCCAAGAATGGGGACAGGGGTGGGATACGCAGTATTTT.

CDR3 DNA sequence: TGTGCCAGCAGGGGAGAGGGCAGTTCCTACAATGAGCAGTTCTTC. Translating it yields CASRGEGSSYNEQFF. The chain carries TRBV6-1 and TRBJ2-1; D might be TRBD2 (5 bases). V was cut by 6 bases and J by 1 base, with 13 bases left in between. This CDR3 contains 15 residues. Looked up from germline, CDR1 is MNHNS and CDR2 is SASEGT.

V and J are TRBV9 and TRBJ2-5; D not certain. The CDR3 has 12 amino acids. The V and J ends lost 3 bases and 5 bases respectively, with 8 bases between them. From germline, CDR1 is SGDLS and CDR2 YYNGEE. The DNA for the CDR3 is TGTGCCAGCAGCGGATTAACTGAGACCCAGTACTTC. It codes for CASSGLTETQYF.

In nucleotides, the CDR3 is TGTGCCAGCAGCTTAACGGGGGTTAGTAATAATTCACCCCTCCACTTT. Its protein product is CASSLTGVSNNSPLHF. V usage is TRBV11-2 and J usage is TRBJ1-6, with D maybe TRBD1 (5 bases). The V end was cut by 2 bases, the J end by 5 bases, with 13 bases between. The germline V gene encodes CDR1 SGHAT and CDR2 FQNNGV. CDR3 length: 16 amino acids.

The chain has TRBV30 and TRBJ2-1, with unresolved D. From germline, CDR1 is GTSNPN and CDR2 SVGIG (reference sequence). The CDR3 runs to 12 residues. V was shortened by 3 bases and J by 2 bases, with 5 bases between the two germline ends. The CDR3 reads CAWSPTYNEQFF. The CDR3 DNA follows: TGTGCCTGGAGCCCAACCTACAATGAGCAGTTCTTC.

This chain connects TRBV9 to TRBJ2-1; TRBD2 matches at 10 bases. The germline V gene has CDR1 SGDLS and CDR2 YYNGEE. Unmatched junction bases numbered 7, after V lost 4 bases and J lost 6 bases. The CDR3 sequence is 15 residues long. CDR3 protein: CASSFGTSVLNEQFF. CDR3 sequence (DNA): TGTGCCAGCAGCTTCGGGACTAGCGTCCTCAATGAGCAGTTCTTC. Looking up the rest from reference TRBV9 and TRBJ2-1 gives the full variable domain: DSGVTQTPKHLITATGQRVTLRCSPRSGDLSVYWYQQSLDQGLQFLIQYYNGEERAKGNILERFSAQQFPDLHSELNLSSLELGDSALYFCASSFGTSVLNEQFFGPGTRLTVL.

The chain recombines TRBV6-5 with TRBJ2-7; perhaps TRBD1 as D (6 bases). V lost 6 bases, J lost 0 bases, and 12 bases lay in between. There are 14 residues in the CDR3. In germline, CDR1 is MNHEY, CDR2 SVGAGI. The chain's CDR3 is CASRSDSLSYEQYF. CDR3 in DNA: TGTGCCAGCAGATCGGACAGCCTCTCCTACGAGCAGTACTTC.

The V and J genes are TRBV19 and TRBJ2-7; 7 nucleotides agree with TRBD2. The CDR3 sequence is 14 residues long. Germline values: CDR1 LNHDA, CDR2 SQIVND (reference sequence). Losses at the gene ends were 7 bases for V and 2 bases for J; bases not matched to a gene: 8. The CDR3 sequence is CASMGGEAPYEQYF. The CDR3 nucleotides are TGTGCCAGTATGGGGGGGGAGGCCCCCTACGAGCAGTACTTC.

The chain has TRBV28 and TRBJ2-7, with D perhaps matching TRBD2 (5 bases). Trimming stripped 1 base from V and 7 bases from J, with 17 bases between. Germline CDR1 is MDHEN and CDR2 is SYDVKM. The CDR3 has 15 amino acids. The DNA for the CDR3 is TGTGCCAGCAGTTTATCCTCCGGGGTAGCGCGGGAGCAGTACTTC. Its protein is CASSLSSGVAREQYF.

The rearrangement links TRBV19 to TRBJ1-5; TRBD1 aligns across 7 bases. The J segment lost 0 bases and the V segment lost 3 bases, leaving 2 bases of the junction unmatched. Germline-derived CDR1 and CDR2 are LNHDA and SQIVND (reference sequence). The length of the CDR3 is 15 residues. For the CDR3, the DNA is TGTGCCAGTAGTATGGGGACAGTTAGCAATCAGCCCCAGCATTTT. As protein: CASSMGTVSNQPQHF.

V and J are TRBV7-3 and TRBJ2-1; no definite D call. Trimming pared 1 base from V and 5 bases from J, leaving 6 bases between. Germline CDR1 SGHTA, CDR2 FQGTGA. The CDR3 has 13 residues. The CDR3 sequence: CASSLRQDNEQFF. The CDR3, as DNA: TGTGCCAGCAGCTTAAGGCAGGACAATGAGCAGTTCTTC.

The chain combines TRBV7-6 with TRBJ2-3; TRBD2 matches at 10 bases. With V trimmed by 5 bases and J by 4 bases, 15 bases remained unmatched. This CDR3 comprises 18 residues. The germline V gene has CDR1 SGHVS and CDR2 FNYEAQ. CDR3 loop: CASSANSQSSGRADTQYF. DNA of the CDR3: TGTGCCAGCAGCGCAAATTCACAGTCCAGCGGGAGGGCAGATACGCAGTATTTT.

The rearrangement joins TRBV7-6 to TRBJ1-1; D is unresolved. From germline, CDR1 is SGHVS and CDR2 FNYEAQ. The germline V and J ends were trimmed by 1 base and 0 bases, with 6 bases remaining between them. The CDR3 totals 14 residues. The CDR3 DNA is TGTGCCAGCAGCTTAGAGCCGGTGAACACTGAAGCTTTCTTT. As protein: CASSLEPVNTEAFF.

V usage is TRBV7-8 and J usage is TRBJ2-7, with D perhaps TRBD1 (5 bases). The CDR3 has 16 residues. In germline, CDR1 is SGHVS, CDR2 FQNEAQ. V lost 5 bases to trimming and J lost 0 bases, with 17 bases between them. The CDR3 protein is CASSPPRAIVSYEQYF. In DNA, the CDR3 is TGTGCCAGCAGCCCCCCCAGGGCTATCGTCTCCTACGAGCAGTACTTC.

The chain combines TRBV28 with TRBJ1-1; D is uncertain. Trimming removed 7 bases from V and 6 bases from J, with 18 bases in between. The CDR3 totals 14 residues. Per the germline V gene, CDR1 is MDHEN and CDR2 is SYDVKM. CDR3 bases: TGTGCCAGCACCAATTTACGGAGGAGCGCTGAAGCTTTCTTT. Protein: CASTNLRRSAEAFF.